The source of this T cell receptor beta chain is a study of shared clonotypes between healthy human individuals. The V and J ends lost 0 bases and 0 bases respectively, with 9 bases between them. CDR1 is GTSNPN and CDR2 is SVGIG in the germline V gene (reference sequence). The CDR3 is made up of 15 amino acids. A note on this clone: Its antigen is currently unknown.

The table came from immunoSEQ multiplex PCR; TCRdb's copy has only in-frame clones and leaves some out. The data hold under 2.5 million clones, with under 95% observed a single time. Study results and caveats: Clonotype sharing among donors was thought likely to change with sequencing depth.

The chain carries TRBV30 and TRBJ2-4; D gene uncertain. The material sequenced was naive CD4+ T cells from PBMCs. Subset defined: CD45RA+ positively selected. This TCR came from a man aged 18 to 30 in good health. Some clones in this sample may be carry-over from other donors' samples. CDR3 bases: TGTGCCTGGAGTGTCTCTCAGCTAGCCAAAAACATTCAGTACTTC. This sequence encodes CAWSVSQLAKNIQYF.